The 27 T cell receptor beta chains presented below share a single source sample, sequenced in a study of cytomegalovirus exposure and HLA in healthy donors. PCR was performed using 60 Vbeta and 13 Jbeta primers. Measured with immunoSEQ multiplex PCR; TCRdb has only the in-frame clones, and not every one. The sample has around 100,000 clones, 60% to 80% seen once. Sequencing was carried out using PBMCs. The receptor set was obtained from a man aged 55 to 70 in good health and CMV-seropositive.

The chain uses TRBV10-1 and TRBJ1-6; a possible D gene is TRBD1 (5 bases). The CDR3 has 14 amino acids. V lost 3 bases and J 6 bases, leaving 9 bases between the germline ends. From germline, CDR1 is WNHNN and CDR2 SYGVQD (reference sequence). The CDR3 sequence is CASSDGAFNSPLHF. The CDR3 DNA is TGCGCCAGCAGTGATGGGGCTTTTAATTCACCCCTCCACTTT.

The rearrangement links TRBV2 to TRBJ2-3; no firm D call. The ends were cut back, 2 bases at V and 2 bases at J, with 8 bases in the middle. There are 14 residues in the CDR3. CDR1 SNHLY and CDR2 FYNNEI come from the germline V gene. CDR3 in DNA: TGTGCCAGCAGTGAAAGTACCTACACAGATACGCAGTATTTT. It is translated as CASSESTYTDTQYF.

V gene TRBV6-5 combines with J gene TRBJ2-2; D might be TRBD2 (7 bases). V lost 2 bases and J lost 8, with 12 bases in between. CDR3 length: 14 amino acids. Germline V gene sequence: CDR1 MNHEY, CDR2 SVGAGI. Here the CDR3 reads CASSYGGARGELFF. The CDR3, as DNA: TGTGCCAGCAGTTACGGGGGGGCGCGGGGGGAGCTGTTTTTT.

The rearrangement joins TRBV5-4 to TRBJ2-7; D uncertain. CDR3 length equals 12 residues. V lost 0 bases to trimming and J lost 4 bases, with 5 bases between them. The V gene's germline CDR1 is SGHNT and CDR2 YYREEE (reference sequence). The CDR3 sequence is CASSLEPYEQYF. CDR3 bases: TGTGCCAGCAGCTTGGAGCCTTACGAGCAGTACTTC.

The CDR3 spells CASSEQGTSNYGYTF. In DNA form, the CDR3 reads TGTGCCAGCAGTGAACAGGGGACATCAAACTATGGCTACACCTTC. The rearrangement uses TRBV6-1 and TRBJ1-2, with TRBD1 as a possible D gene (6 bases). Germline CDR1 MNHNS, CDR2 SASEGT. The V and J ends lost 2 bases and 2 bases respectively, with 12 bases between them. The CDR3 totals 15 residues.

This clone was detected a few times. The CDR3 nucleotides read TGTGCCAGCAGTAAGACGGACAGTGTAGCTTTCTTT. Translated, it gives CASSKTDSVAFF. The J gene is TRBJ1-1, the V gene TRBV6-5, with D tentatively TRBD1 (6 bases). Trimming stripped 5 bases from V and 10 bases from J, with 14 bases between. This CDR3 is built from 12 residues. CDR1 is MNHEY, CDR2 SVGAGI, per germline.

The rearrangement joins TRBV5-1 to TRBJ2-7; 10 nucleotides line up with TRBD1. In germline, CDR1 is SGHRS, CDR2 YFSETQ. This CDR3 has 14 residues. V was pared by 6 bases and J by 5 bases, with 8 bases of the junction left unmatched. The CDR3 DNA follows: TGCGCCAGCATCCCGGGACAGGGGAGCCACGAGCAGTACTTC. This codes for CASIPGQGSHEQYF.

This clone was counted a few times. The genes are TRBV18 and TRBJ1-1; 8 positions agree with TRBD1. The trim removed 5 bases at V and 1 base at J, leaving 3 bases unmatched. This CDR3 has 14 amino acids. Germline CDR1 reads KGHSH; CDR2 reads LQKENI. The DNA for the CDR3 is TGTGCCAGCTCAGCACAGGGGGAGAACACTGAAGCTTTCTTT. Its translation is CASSAQGENTEAFF.

The chain couples TRBV9 to TRBJ2-7; no clear D. V lost 0 bases and J lost 2, with 9 bases in between. Germline V CDR1 and CDR2: SGDLS, YYNGEE. The CDR3 contains 14 residues. In nucleotides, the CDR3 is TGTGCCAGCAGCGTAGATCCCAGGACCTACGAGCAGTACTTC. It translates to CASSVDPRTYEQYF.

The genes are TRBV5-1 and TRBJ2-2, with D possibly matching TRBD1 (6 bases). V was shortened by 3 bases and J by 2 bases, with 11 bases between the two germline ends. From germline, CDR1 is SGHRS and CDR2 YFSETQ. The CDR3 runs 15 residues. Here the CDR3 DNA reads TGCGCCAGCAGCTACAGGACAGACAACACCGGGGAGCTGTTTTTT. Translation gives CASSYRTDNTGELFF.

This clone has only one observation. The rearrangement uses TRBV7-9 and TRBJ2-3; 7 bases fit TRBD2. J lost 6 bases, V lost 3 bases, and 6 bases had no gene match. The CDR3 contains 14 residues. Germline-derived CDR1 and CDR2 are SEHNR and FQNEAQ (reference sequence). The CDR3 sequence is CASSLTSSIDTQYF. The CDR3 DNA follows: TGTGCCAGCAGCTTGACTAGCTCCATCGATACGCAGTATTTT.

Judged by abundance, this clone is medium-sized. The chain couples TRBV4-2 to TRBJ2-3, with 10 positions matching TRBD2. The germline CDR1 and CDR2 sequences are LGHNA and YNFKEQ. The CDR3 covers 16 residues. Trimming took 0 bases from V and 7 from J; bases not matched to a gene: 7. The CDR3 coding sequence is TGTGCCAGCAGCCAAGATCAGAGCGGGGGGGCAAATACGCAGTATTTT. Protein: CASSQDQSGGANTQYF.

The gene calls are TRBV5-1 and TRBJ2-3, with 11 bases identical to TRBD2. V was pared by 2 bases and J by 5 bases, with 4 bases of the junction left unmatched. CDR1 and CDR2 (germline): SGHRS, YFSETQ. The CDR3 loop spans 15 amino acids. DNA for the CDR3: TGCGCCAGCAGCTTTAGCGGGGGGGGCCTAGATACGCAGTATTTT. This encodes CASSFSGGGLDTQYF.

The chain combines TRBV18 with TRBJ2-7; TRBD2 matches 7 bases. The CDR3 runs 14 residues. Germline V gives CDR1 KGHSH, CDR2 LQKENI. V dropped 5 bases and J dropped 2; count of bases not matched to a gene: 6. The CDR3 is CASSWSSGPYEQYF. The CDR3 coding sequence is TGTGCCAGCTCATGGTCTAGCGGACCCTACGAGCAGTACTTC. Complete variable domain (other parts from reference TRBV18 and TRBJ2-7): NAGVMQNPRHLVRRRGQEARLRCSPMKGHSHVYWYRQLPEEGLKFMVYLQKENIIDESGMPKERFSAEFPKEGPSILRIQQVVRGDSAAYFCASSWSSGPYEQYFGPGTRLTVT.

This clone appeared a single time. This rearrangement joins TRBV5-1 to TRBJ1-5; a possible D gene is TRBD1 (6 bases). V lost 4 bases, J lost 4 bases, and 12 bases lay in between. CDR1 and CDR2 (germline): SGHRS, YFSETQ. The CDR3 runs to 14 residues. The CDR3 bases are TGCGCCAGCAGCAGTGGGACACCTAATCAGCCCCAGCATTTT. Protein: CASSSGTPNQPQHF.

The chain links TRBV30 to TRBJ1-6; tentatively, D is TRBD1 (5 bases). The germline gives CDR1 GTSNPN, CDR2 SVGIG (reference sequence). The length of the CDR3 is 14 residues. V lost 3 bases and J 3 bases, leaving 9 bases between the germline ends. The CDR3 DNA is TGTGCCTGGAGGGAGGGGAGCTATAATTCACCCCTCCACTTT. Translated, it gives CAWREGSYNSPLHF.

J is TRBJ2-5 and V is TRBV5-4; TRBD2 matches at 12 bases. In germline, CDR1 is SGHNT, CDR2 YYREEE (reference sequence). This CDR3 is 16 amino acids long. V lost 3 bases to trimming and J lost 4 bases; unmatched junction nucleotides: 7. In nucleotides, the CDR3 is TGTGCCAGCAGCTCGCTAGCGGGGGGGGAACGAGAGACCCAGTACTTC. Residues: CASSSLAGGERETQYF.

The chain has TRBV19 and TRBJ2-6; 7 bases match TRBD1. The V gene end was trimmed by 3 bases and the J gene end by 2 bases; junction bases not matched to a gene: 7. This CDR3 spans 17 amino acids. In germline, CDR1 is LNHDA, CDR2 SQIVND (reference sequence). CDR3 residues: CASSIETGWAGANVLTF. CDR3 in DNA: TGTGCCAGTAGTATCGAGACAGGGTGGGCTGGGGCCAACGTCCTGACTTTC.

V gene TRBV5-4 combines with J gene TRBJ2-1, with D possibly TRBD1 on 5 matching bases. This CDR3 spans 13 amino acids. CDR1 and CDR2 from the germline V gene are SGHNT and YYREEE (reference sequence). Between the trimmed V and J ends, which lost 4 bases and 7 bases, there was a span of 12 bases. CDR3 amino acids: CASSADRINEQFF. The CDR3 DNA is TGTGCCAGCAGCGCCGACAGAATTAATGAGCAGTTCTTC.

The chain uses TRBV7-3 and TRBJ2-3; 9 bases line up with TRBD1. With 5 bases clipped from V and 5 bases from J, the junction kept 11 bases outside the gene matches. Per germline, CDR1 SGHTA and CDR2 FQGTGA. The length of the CDR3 is 16 residues. DNA for the CDR3: TGTGCCAGCAGCCTAAATGGGGACAGGGATGGAGATACGCAGTATTTT. As protein: CASSLNGDRDGDTQYF.

The chain employs TRBV5-1 and TRBJ2-2, with TRBD2 as a possible D gene (5 bases). Germline lookup yields CDR1 SGHRS and CDR2 YFSETQ. This CDR3 has 13 amino acids. The V gene lost 3 bases and the J gene lost 6 bases, with 9 bases spanning the gap. CDR3 bases: TGCGCCAGCAGCTCGAGGGAAGCCGGGGAGCTGTTTTTT. Encoded protein: CASSSREAGELFF.

The table lists this clone with a few counts. This rearrangement joins TRBV11-2 to TRBJ2-5; a possible D gene is TRBD2 (6 bases). Trimming left V 4 bases short and J 2 bases short, with 11 bases between. The germline V gene encodes CDR1 SGHAT and CDR2 FQNNGV. The CDR3 sequence is 14 residues long. CDR3 protein: CASSSSGLQETQYF. DNA for the CDR3: TGTGCCAGCAGCTCCTCGGGACTTCAAGAGACCCAGTACTTC.

The chain joins TRBV6-5 to TRBJ2-3, with TRBD1 identical over 7 bases. The V and J ends lost 6 bases and 1 base, in that order; junction bases with no gene match: 7. Germline assignment: CDR1 MNHEY and CDR2 SVGAGI. The CDR3 spans 15 residues. As DNA, the CDR3 is TGTGCCAGCAGACCTACAGGGGCCGGCACAGATACGCAGTATTTT. This codes for CASRPTGAGTDTQYF.

The chain is built from TRBV10-2 and TRBJ2-2; a weak D match, TRBD1 (5 bases). Germline V gene sequence: CDR1 WSHSY, CDR2 SAAADI. The CDR3 sequence is 16 residues long. Trimming pared 2 bases from V and 5 bases from J, leaving 15 bases between. CDR3 coding DNA: TGCGCCAGCAGTGAGAAGGGGCAGGGAAAGACCGGGGAGCTGTTTTTT. Translation gives CASSEKGQGKTGELFF.

The gene calls are TRBV5-1 and TRBJ1-5; perhaps TRBD1 as D (6 bases). CDR3 length: 16 amino acids. Germline assignment: CDR1 SGHRS and CDR2 YFSETQ. Trimming stripped 4 bases from V and 0 bases from J, with 14 bases between. Written as DNA, the CDR3 is TGCGCCAGCAGCCCGGGAGGGGGGGATAGCAATCAGCCCCAGCATTTT. Translating it yields CASSPGGGDSNQPQHF.

This chain uses TRBV6-1 with TRBJ1-1, with a possible D match to TRBD1 (6 bases). Germline CDR1 MNHNS, CDR2 SASEGT. The CDR3 is 13 amino acids. Trimming took off 5 bases at V and 3 bases at J, with 10 bases between the two ends. The DNA of the CDR3 is TGTGCCAGCAGTAACAGGGCCGACACTGAAGCTTTCTTT. This encodes CASSNRADTEAFF.

This clone was seen just once. The chain is built from TRBV19 and TRBJ2-4; D possibly corresponds to TRBD2 (6 bases). Germline V lookup: CDR1 LNHDA, CDR2 SQIVND (reference sequence). V dropped 3 bases and J dropped 0 bases, with 12 bases sitting between them. CDR3 length: 16 amino acids. The CDR3 DNA sequence: TGTGCCAGTAGTATGGGGCTAGCGTTAGCCAAAAACATTCAGTACTTC. This translates into CASSMGLALAKNIQYF.